The 31 T cell receptor beta chains in this list originate from one sample, sequenced in a study of cytomegalovirus exposure and HLA in healthy donors. PCR employed 60 Vbeta and 13 Jbeta primers. The assay was immunoSEQ multiplex PCR, and TCRdb's table has in-frame clones only and misses some. Of 120,000 to 150,000 clones in the sample, approximately 79% were seen once. Source material: PBMCs. The receptors here all came from a female donor in good health and CMV-seronegative.

J is TRBJ2-3 and V is TRBV29-1, with D maybe TRBD1 (5 bases). Looked up from germline, CDR1 is SQVTM and CDR2 is ANQGSEA. V lost 1 base to trimming and J lost 5 bases, with 13 bases between them. The CDR3 totals 14 residues. The CDR3 region is CSVEGTGFVDTQYF. In nucleotides, the CDR3 is TGCAGCGTTGAAGGAACAGGTTTCGTAGATACGCAGTATTTT.

The chain uses TRBV5-4 and TRBJ2-7; D uncertain. The CDR3 is 13 amino acids. V shed 4 bases and J shed 2 bases, with 10 bases lying between them. CDR1 SGHNT and CDR2 YYREEE come from the germline V gene (reference sequence). For the CDR3, the DNA is TGTGCCAGCAGCCCTGACTCAACCTACGAGCAGTACTTC. This encodes CASSPDSTYEQYF.

This clone has a single count. The chain employs TRBV2 and TRBJ1-5; TRBD1 is a possible D gene (6 bases). CDR3 length: 18 residues. Germline assignment: CDR1 SNHLY and CDR2 FYNNEI. V was clipped by 7 bases and J by 1 base, with 23 bases between them. CDR3 in DNA: TGTGCCAGCACCACAAGAGCTGGGACACTCGGAAGCAATCAGCCCCAGCATTTT. This encodes CASTTRAGTLGSNQPQHF.

J is TRBJ1-1 and V is TRBV7-9; 7 bases line up with TRBD1. The CDR3 is made up of 13 amino acids. Germline CDR1 is SEHNR and CDR2 is FQNEAQ (reference sequence). Trimming cost V 3 bases and J 4 bases; bases outside gene matches: 2. Here the CDR3 DNA reads TGTGCCAGCAGCTTCGACAGGGTCACTGAAGCTTTCTTT. It yields the protein CASSFDRVTEAFF.

The J gene is TRBJ1-1, the V gene TRBV7-3, with D perhaps matching TRBD1 (5 bases). This CDR3 is 13 amino acids long. In germline, CDR1 is SGHTA, CDR2 FQGTGA. Trimming took off 5 bases at V and 6 bases at J, with 13 bases between the two ends. CDR3 nucleotides: TGTGCCAGCAGCACCGGACGGGACTCTGAAGCTTTCTTT. The encoded protein is CASSTGRDSEAFF.

This sequence joins TRBV2 and TRBJ1-5; D not certain. Per germline, CDR1 SNHLY and CDR2 FYNNEI. V dropped 8 bases and J dropped 0 bases, with 11 bases sitting between them. The CDR3 totals 14 residues. The CDR3 reads CASEEAYSNQPQHF. The CDR3 region has the DNA TGTGCCAGCGAGGAGGCTTATAGCAATCAGCCCCAGCATTTT. The full variable domain, in which reference TRBV2 and TRBJ1-5 provide the parts outside the CDR3, is EPEVTQTPSHQVTQMGQEVILRCVPISNHLYFYWYRQILGQKVEFLVSFYNNEISEKSEIFDDQFSVERPDGSNFTLKIRSTKLEDSAMYFCASEEAYSNQPQHFGDGTRLSIL.

The chain employs TRBV25-1 and TRBJ1-4, with D possibly TRBD1 on 5 matching bases. CDR1 and CDR2 (germline): MGHDK, SYGVNS. There are 14 residues in the CDR3. V gave up 4 bases and J gave up 4 bases, with 10 bases separating them. The CDR3 bases are TGTGCCAGCAGTGTTGGTCAGGGTAATGAAAAACTGTTTTTT. Its translation is CASSVGQGNEKLFF.

V and J are TRBV6-5 and TRBJ2-7; 8 bases fit TRBD2. Germline trimming cut 0 bases from V and 0 bases from J; bases unmatched to any gene: 1. The CDR3 is made up of 15 amino acids. CDR1 MNHEY and CDR2 SVGAGI come from the germline V gene. CDR3 residues: CASSYSSGSSYEQYF. The CDR3 nucleotides read TGTGCCAGCAGTTACTCGAGCGGGAGCTCCTACGAGCAGTACTTC.

The chain employs TRBV7-9 and TRBJ1-1, with D perhaps TRBD1 (6 bases). The CDR3 length is 14 residues. The germline V gene encodes CDR1 SEHNR and CDR2 FQNEAQ (reference sequence). In DNA form, the CDR3 reads TGTGCAAGTGAGGGGGGGCCGCTTAGCACTGAAGCTTTCTTT. Its translation: CASEGGPLSTEAFF.

The V gene is TRBV6-5, the J gene TRBJ2-7, with D perhaps TRBD2 (5 bases). Trimming pared 8 bases from V and 4 bases from J, leaving 21 bases between. The CDR3 covers 15 residues. CDR1 and CDR2 from the germline V gene are MNHEY and SVGAGI. The CDR3 protein is CASRRRTVTDYEQYF. DNA for the CDR3: TGTGCCAGCCGAAGGAGGACGGTTACCGATTACGAGCAGTACTTC.

This clone was observed a handful of times. The chain couples TRBV7-9 to TRBJ2-1, with 8 bases lining up with TRBD1. V was pared by 4 bases and J by 8 bases, with 10 bases of the junction left unmatched. CDR1 and CDR2 from the germline V gene are SEHNR and FQNEAQ (reference sequence). This CDR3 region has 15 residues. In nucleotides, the CDR3 is TGTGCCAGCAGCTCAGACAGGGGATTCAGGGATGAGCAGTTCTTC. Protein sequence: CASSSDRGFRDEQFF.

The rearrangement links TRBV4-1 to TRBJ2-5, with a tentative D call TRBD2 (5 bases). The CDR3 extends over 17 amino acids. Between the trimmed V and J ends, which lost 0 bases and 5 bases, there was a span of 19 bases. The germline CDR1 and CDR2 sequences are MGHRA and YSYEKL. CDR3 protein: CASSQEVFGGRGETQYF. The DNA of the CDR3 is TGCGCCAGCAGCCAAGAGGTATTCGGAGGTAGAGGGGAGACCCAGTACTTC.

The chain uses TRBV5-1 and TRBJ2-1; 9 bases agree with TRBD1. Trimming took 0 bases from V and 6 from J; bases not matched to a gene: 4. The germline CDR1 and CDR2 sequences are SGHRS and YFSETQ. The CDR3 extends over 15 amino acids. The CDR3 here is CASSLAQGAVNEQFF. CDR3 bases: TGCGCCAGCAGCTTGGCACAGGGGGCTGTCAATGAGCAGTTCTTC.

The CDR3 here is CSGLGLAGKTGELFF. The CDR3 nucleotides read TGCAGCGGTCTAGGACTAGCGGGAAAGACCGGGGAGCTGTTTTTT. J is TRBJ2-2 and V is TRBV29-1, with TRBD2 matching over 12 bases. The CDR3 is made up of 15 amino acids. The ends lost 7 bases at V and 5 bases at J; junction bases unmatched: 8. Germline V gene data show CDR1 as SQVTM and CDR2 as ANQGSEA.

The gene calls are TRBV9 and TRBJ2-2; 16 nucleotides align to TRBD2. CDR3 length equals 19 residues. Germline CDR1 and CDR2: SGDLS and YYNGEE. Unmatched junction bases numbered 8, after V lost 4 bases and J lost 2 bases. CDR3: CASSKGTSGRAYNTGELFF. In DNA, the CDR3 is TGTGCCAGCAGCAAAGGGACTAGCGGGAGGGCCTATAACACCGGGGAGCTGTTTTTT. The full variable domain, completed using reference TRBV9 and TRBJ2-2, is DSGVTQTPKHLITATGQRVTLRCSPRSGDLSVYWYQQSLDQGLQFLIQYYNGEERAKGNILERFSAQQFPDLHSELNLSSLELGDSALYFCASSKGTSGRAYNTGELFFGEGSRLTVL.

This chain uses TRBV7-9 with TRBJ2-3; 8 bases align to TRBD2. Trimming took 5 bases from V and 6 from J; bases not matched to a gene: 7. CDR1 and CDR2 (germline): SEHNR, FQNEAQ (reference sequence). The CDR3 extends over 14 amino acids. The CDR3 region has the DNA TGTGCCAGCAGCCATAGCGGGAAAGCGGATACGCAGTATTTT. Translating gives CASSHSGKADTQYF.

The chain joins TRBV11-3 to TRBJ2-7; D is perhaps TRBD1 (5 bases). V gave up 0 bases and J gave up 2 bases, with 11 bases separating them. In germline, CDR1 is SGHNT, CDR2 YENEEA. The CDR3 totals 15 residues. The CDR3 protein is CASSLDYQGPYEQYF. CDR3 sequence (DNA): TGTGCCAGCAGCTTAGATTATCAGGGCCCCTACGAGCAGTACTTC.

The chain has TRBV29-1 and TRBJ2-7; unclear D gene. CDR3 length equals 12 residues. Trimming removed 7 bases at V and 0 bases at J, with 10 bases between. Germline V gene data show CDR1 as SQVTM and CDR2 as ANQGSEA. The CDR3 protein is CSATASSYEQYF. The CDR3 coding sequence is TGCAGCGCGACCGCTAGCTCCTACGAGCAGTACTTC.

This rearrangement joins TRBV7-9 to TRBJ1-4; D is possibly TRBD1 (5 bases). CDR3 length: 15 amino acids. V lost 5 bases and J lost 7, with 17 bases in between. The germline V gene encodes CDR1 SEHNR and CDR2 FQNEAQ (reference sequence). The CDR3 loop is CASSTAGDQGEKLFF. Written as DNA, the CDR3 is TGTGCCAGCAGCACCGCGGGGGACCAAGGTGAAAAACTGTTTTTT.

The chain combines TRBV2 with TRBJ1-2, with 9 bases that match TRBD1. CDR1 and CDR2 (germline): SNHLY, FYNNEI. The length of the CDR3 is 14 residues. V shed 5 bases and J 7 bases; nucleotides not matched to a gene: 8. The CDR3 region has the DNA TGTGCCAGCAGTCCGGGACAGGGTATCTTTGGCTACACCTTC. Translation gives CASSPGQGIFGYTF. Using reference TRBV2 and TRBJ1-2 for the parts outside the CDR3, the full variable domain is EPEVTQTPSHQVTQMGQEVILRCVPISNHLYFYWYRQILGQKVEFLVSFYNNEISEKSEIFDDQFSVERPDGSNFTLKIRSTKLEDSAMYFCASSPGQGIFGYTFGSGTRLTVV.

This chain connects TRBV7-3 to TRBJ1-1; D is unresolved. The CDR3 runs 15 residues. Looked up from germline, CDR1 is SGHTA and CDR2 is FQGTGA. Deletions cut 4 bases from V and 4 bases from J, with 16 bases between. CDR3 amino acids: CASSSQVSHPTEAFF. The DNA for the CDR3 is TGTGCCAGCAGCTCCCAGGTCTCCCATCCCACTGAAGCTTTCTTT.

J is TRBJ1-1 and V is TRBV28; D is ambiguous. V was pared by 8 bases and J by 0 bases, with 7 bases between. This CDR3 has 12 residues. Germline V gene lookup returns CDR1 MDHEN and CDR2 SYDVKM. CDR3 region: CASGEMNTEAFF. In DNA, the CDR3 is TGTGCCAGCGGAGAGATGAACACTGAAGCTTTCTTT. Full variable domain (remainder filled in from reference TRBV28 and TRBJ1-1): DVKVTQSSRYLVKRTGEKVFLECVQDMDHENMFWYRQDPGLGLRLIYFSYDVKMKEKGDIPEGYSVSREKKERFSLILESASTNQTSMYLCASGEMNTEAFFGQGTRLTVV.

DNA for the CDR3: TGCAGCGTTGGGGCCAGGGCTGGAAACACCATATATTTT. Amino acid sequence: CSVGARAGNTIYF. The V gene is TRBV29-1, the J gene TRBJ1-3; D perhaps matches TRBD1 (5 bases). V lost 4 bases, J lost 2 bases, and 9 bases lay in between. The CDR3 is 13 residues long. Germline CDR1 SQVTM, CDR2 ANQGSEA.

This clone was observed once. The J gene is TRBJ1-3, the V gene TRBV29-1, with D uncertain. The V and J ends lost 7 bases and 4 bases respectively, with 11 bases between them. This CDR3 has 12 residues. Germline V lookup: CDR1 SQVTM, CDR2 ANQGSEA. The CDR3 loop is CSALIEGNTIYF. CDR3 nucleotide sequence: TGCAGCGCTCTGATCGAGGGAAACACCATATATTTT.

CDR3 in DNA: TGCAGCGTTGAAGAAAAGGGGTGGGGTACAGATACGCAGTATTTT. Its translation: CSVEEKGWGTDTQYF. The chain couples TRBV29-1 to TRBJ2-3; maybe TRBD1 (5 bases). CDR3 length equals 15 residues. Trimming removed 0 bases at V and 3 bases at J, with 13 bases between. The germline V gene has CDR1 SQVTM and CDR2 ANQGSEA.

The gene calls are TRBV27 and TRBJ2-7, with a possible D match to TRBD2 (5 bases). Germline lookup yields CDR1 MNHEY and CDR2 SMNVEV (reference sequence). Trimming removed 6 bases from V and 6 bases from J, with 12 bases in between. The CDR3 extends over 12 amino acids. The CDR3 reads CASRGSVSEQYF. CDR3 sequence (DNA): TGTGCCAGCAGGGGGAGCGTGAGCGAGCAGTACTTC.

The rearrangement joins TRBV7-9 to TRBJ2-7, with 9 bases aligning to TRBD1. Germline CDR1 SEHNR, CDR2 FQNEAQ (reference sequence). The CDR3 contains 15 residues. Trimming cost V 1 base and J 5 bases; bases outside gene matches: 6. CDR3 sequence reads: CASSLGGTGKHEQYF. DNA of the CDR3: TGTGCCAGCAGCTTAGGCGGGACAGGGAAACACGAGCAGTACTTC.

This clone was counted a single time. The chain is built from TRBV5-5 and TRBJ1-5; D may be TRBD1 (6 bases). The germline V gene encodes CDR1 SGHKS and CDR2 YYEKEE (reference sequence). The CDR3 loop spans 14 amino acids. V gave up 0 bases and J gave up 7 bases, with 11 bases separating them. The DNA of the CDR3 is TGTGCCAGCAGCTTGGGACAGGTAGAACAGCCCCAGCATTTT. It is translated as CASSLGQVEQPQHF.

This chain joins TRBV7-8 and TRBJ1-5, with D possibly matching TRBD1 (5 bases). V was clipped by 2 bases and J by 2 bases, with 13 bases between them. The CDR3 sequence is 16 residues long. CDR1 SGHVS and CDR2 FQNEAQ come from the germline V gene. In nucleotides, the CDR3 is TGTGCCAGCAGCTTAAGCGCAGGGTATGGCAATCAGCCCCAGCATTTT. It yields the protein CASSLSAGYGNQPQHF. Using reference TRBV7-8 and TRBJ1-5 for the parts outside the CDR3, the full variable domain is GAGVSQSPRYKVAKRGQDVALRCDPISGHVSLFWYQQALGQGPEFLTYFQNEAQLDKSGLPSDRFFAERPEGSVSTLKIQRTQQEDSAVYLCASSLSAGYGNQPQHFGDGTRLSIL.

The chain employs TRBV15 and TRBJ2-7, with 9 bases matching TRBD1. The germline CDR1 and CDR2 sequences are LNHNV and YYDKDF (reference sequence). This CDR3 region has 13 residues. The V segment lost 3 bases and the J segment 5 bases; nucleotides outside the gene matches: 2. The CDR3 is CATSRDRGHEQYF. The CDR3 nucleotides read TGTGCCACCAGCAGGGACAGGGGCCACGAGCAGTACTTC.

The chain has TRBV14 and TRBJ1-4, with TRBD1 matching over 7 bases. There are 14 residues in the CDR3. J gave up 7 bases and V 0 bases, and 2 bases lay outside the gene matches. Germline CDR1 is SGHDN and CDR2 is FVKESK. CDR3 in DNA: TGTGCCAGCAGCCAAGAAACAGGGGTTGAAAAACTGTTTTTT. It codes for CASSQETGVEKLFF. The complete variable domain, with remaining parts taken from reference TRBV14 and TRBJ1-4, reads EAGVTQFPSHSVIEKGQTVTLRCDPISGHDNLYWYRRVMGKEIKFLLHFVKESKQDESGMPNNRFLAERTGGTYSTLKVQPAELEDSGVYFCASSQETGVEKLFFGSGTQLSVL.